This T cell receptor beta chain stems from a study of regulatory T cells in long-lasting Graves disease (dated by TCRdb to the early 2020s). As for the study more broadly: Persistent Graves' disease meant more than 5 years of antithyroid drug treatment with TSH receptor autoantibodies that stayed positive. A total of about 33 samples were covered by TCR sequencing, comprising around 13 persistent and roughly 20 newly diagnosed Graves' disease patients. This study used TCR sequencing and RNA sequencing of peripheral blood to compare persistent Graves' disease patients against newly diagnosed Graves' disease patients. The study took place in China and was registered as a clinical trial. Persistent Graves' disease patients in the clinical cohort had taken antithyroid drugs for roughly ten years on average. What the research found in general, with its limitations: Only the TCR beta chain was sequenced and analyzed. The study examined only peripheral blood because the primary lesion, thyroid tissue, could not be accessed. Compared with newly diagnosed patients, persistent Graves' disease patients had lower TCR Shannon entropy and fewer highly expanded clones, which suggests clonal expansion. Persistent patients shared more public clonotypes among themselves (2,741) than newly diagnosed patients did (nearly 1,000). TRBV28, TRBJ1-2 and TRBJ2-5 were preferentially used in persistent disease, while TRBV20-1 and TRBJ2-1 were favored in newly diagnosed disease. The authors acknowledged the small sample size as a limitation that may reduce accuracy.

The CDR3 sequence holds 16 residues, the cysteine and phenylalanine included. CDR3 DNA only is kept here, 48 bases in frame from base 1. In the germline V gene, CDR1 corresponds to MNHNS and CDR2 to SASEGT. Comment on this clonotype: What this receptor recognizes is not known. Mismatch with germline at one junction end may stem from a read error.

The library was generated by multiplex PCR. Sequencing took place on an Illumina HiSeq 4000. CDR3 regions were amplified by Arm-PCR with iRepertoire HTBI primers to construct TCR beta libraries. Gel purification was performed on PCR products prior to sequencing. Per the original workflow: Across samples, approximately 68 TRBV and 14 TRBJ segments were identified and used for gene usage analysis of CDR3 amino acid clonotypes. Filtered high-quality paired reads were merged into contigs using COPE and FqMerger. Contigs were aligned with BLAST to IMGT TRBV, TRBD and TRBJ reference genes, and CDR3 was defined per IMGT. Any clonotype with a frequency above 0.1% was classified as a highly expanded clone. Shannon entropy was used to measure repertoire diversity, and the Gini coefficient was used to measure V-J evenness. A clonotype found in more than one individual was treated as public. Using fastp at Q25 and MiXCR, TCRdb reprocessed the public reads and kept productive beta chains. When rows share a CDR3 protein, they turn into one entry using the most common DNA and genes. What appears here as the V and J calls and clone size reflects TCRdb's work, not the paper's. This sample is represented by a few hundred thousand distinct CDR3 sequences; about 20% of them were singletons. About an eighth of the sample rests with the top ten.

The sample's time point label, decoded: persistent/refractory GD, antithyroid drugs over 5 years with positive TRAb. RNA was extracted from PBMCs in TRIzol for both TCR sequencing and RNA sequencing. Graves' disease was diagnosed according to American Thyroid Association guidelines. Recruitment of patients was carried out at an endocrinology department in Xi'an, China. Each patient gave around 9.2 milliliters of peripheral blood, collected in an EDTA anticoagulant tube. Ficoll Paque Plus density gradient separation was used to isolate PBMCs, and no further T cell sorting was performed. An Agilent 2100 Bioanalyzer and agarose gel were used to check RNA quality, while a NanoDrop 2000 measured RNA concentration.

This chain joins TRBV6-1 to TRBJ1-2; 7 middle bases align to TRBD1. The receptor comes from a female donor with Graves disease. This sample comprised peripheral blood mononuclear cells (PBMCs), obtained when the disease was refractory, from a patient treated with antithyroid drugs. The CDR3 reads CTSSVGKRGGKRGYTF. Here is the DNA: TGTACCAGCAGCGTGGGGAAGAGAGGGGGCAAACGTGGCTACACCTTC.